The 8 T cell receptor beta chains in this list originate from one sample, sequenced in a study of blood T cell repertoires in COVID-19. Method: immunoSEQ multiplex PCR; TCRdb's copy keeps in-frame clones and lacks some. Among 140,000 to 150,000 clones listed, roughly 78% were seen once. The sample consisted of PBMCs or T cells enriched from blood (not recorded which). All receptors come from a woman in her fifties or sixties who had recovered from COVID-19.

The chain uses TRBV7-9 and TRBJ2-7; 7 nucleotides agree with TRBD1. This CDR3 has 14 residues. CDR1 SEHNR and CDR2 FQNEAQ come from the germline V gene (reference sequence). J was trimmed by 2 bases and V by 4 bases; bases with no gene match: 5. CDR3 sequence reads: CASSSTGVPYEQYV. The CDR3 DNA is TGTGCCAGCAGCTCTACAGGGGTACCCTACGAGCAGTACGTC.

CDR3 bases: TGTGCCAGCAGTTACCCCCTTGGTTCTATCGGTCAGCCCCAGCATTTT. This sequence encodes CASSYPLGSIGQPQHF. The chain couples TRBV6-5 to TRBJ1-5; D gene unclear. The V and J ends lost 2 bases and 6 bases respectively, with 17 bases between them. Germline V gene data show CDR1 as MNHEY and CDR2 as SVGAGI. The CDR3 extends over 16 amino acids.

This clone was seen many times. At the DNA level, this CDR3 is encoded by other sequences in the same sample as well. In DNA, the CDR3 is TGCAGCGCTGGACAGGTCTCCTACGAGCAGTACTTC. Amino acids: CSAGQVSYEQYF. The chain combines TRBV29-1 with TRBJ2-7; 7 nucleotides align to TRBD1. The germline V gene encodes CDR1 SQVTM and CDR2 ANQGSEA. This CDR3 spans 12 amino acids. V lost 7 bases to trimming and J lost 0 bases; unmatched junction nucleotides: 3.

This clone has more than one count but fewer than ten. The V and J genes are TRBV14 and TRBJ2-7, with a weak D call TRBD2 (6 bases). V lost 4 bases and J 0 bases, leaving 16 bases between the germline ends. There are 16 residues in the CDR3. In germline, CDR1 is SGHDN, CDR2 FVKESK. CDR3 protein: CASSPDAGITSYEQYF. CDR3 nucleotides: TGTGCCAGCAGCCCCGATGCGGGAATTACCTCCTACGAGCAGTACTTC.

The J gene is TRBJ1-2, the V gene TRBV20-1; possibly TRBD1 for D (5 bases). The V gene's germline CDR1 is DFQATT and CDR2 SNEGSKA (reference sequence). The CDR3 length is 16 residues. V lost 3 bases to trimming and J lost 7 bases, with 24 bases between them. CDR3 region: CSASPEMGSGRGGYTF. In DNA, the CDR3 is TGCAGTGCTAGTCCGGAAATGGGGTCAGGGAGGGGTGGCTACACCTTC.

The chain links TRBV7-8 to TRBJ1-1, with a possible D match to TRBD1 (5 bases). V was clipped by 5 bases and J by 7 bases, with 23 bases between them. Germline V gene sequence: CDR1 SGHVS, CDR2 FQNEAQ. The CDR3 has 16 amino acids. Written as DNA, the CDR3 is TGTGCCAGCAGCCGGGCCGGGGGGGGAAGAACCGGTGAAGCTTTCTTT. This translates into CASSRAGGGRTGEAFF. Together with reference TRBV7-8 and TRBJ1-1, the CDR3 gives the full variable domain: GAGVSQSPRYKVAKRGQDVALRCDPISGHVSLFWYQQALGQGPEFLTYFQNEAQLDKSGLPSDRFFAERPEGSVSTLKIQRTQQEDSAVYLCASSRAGGGRTGEAFFGQGTRLTVV.

The chain recombines TRBV7-3 with TRBJ2-5; 13 bases line up with TRBD2. J was trimmed by 9 bases and V by 5 bases; bases with no gene match: 6. The CDR3 contains 14 residues. Germline CDR1 SGHTA, CDR2 FQGTGA. The CDR3 DNA reads as TGTGCCAGCAGCCCGACTAGCGGGGGGCGGGCCCAGTACTTC. This codes for CASSPTSGGRAQYF.

In this sample, this clone turned up a few times. V is TRBV25-1 and J is TRBJ1-5; 9 bases map to TRBD1. The CDR3 loop spans 16 amino acids. V dropped 8 bases and J dropped 6; count of bases not matched to a gene: 14. Looked up from germline, CDR1 is MGHDK and CDR2 is SYGVNS. The CDR3 DNA reads as TGTGCCAGCGAAACCGGACAGGGGAGGTTTAGTCAGCCCCAGCATTTT. Amino acid sequence: CASETGQGRFSQPQHF.